One and the same sample provided the 32 T cell receptor beta chains below, sequenced in a study of beta chain features in type 1 diabetes. The sequenced template was cDNA made from the entire isolated RNA. Clones were sequenced by immunoSEQ multiplex PCR, and TCRdb holds only the in-frame ones, with some missing. The profile covers 300,000 to 400,000 clones, with approximately 10% appearing a single time and roughly 0.014% taken by the ten largest. Source material: naive CD4+ T cells from blood. The receptor set was obtained from a woman aged 25 to 45 in good health.

The genes are TRBV4-3 and TRBJ2-7; TRBD2 is a possible D gene (7 bases). CDR3 length equals 15 residues. Germline values: CDR1 LGHNA, CDR2 YSLEER. Trimming took 3 bases from V and 0 from J, leaving 12 bases between them. CDR3 in amino acids: CASSQYGGLSYEQYF. CDR3 DNA sequence: TGCGCCAGCAGCCAGTACGGGGGGCTCTCCTACGAGCAGTACTTC.

This clone was found a few times. The CDR3 loop reads CASSYSQGHNQPQHF. CDR3 nucleotide sequence: TGTGCCAGCAGTTACTCACAGGGGCACAATCAGCCCCAGCATTTT. The rearrangement uses TRBV6-5 and TRBJ1-5, with TRBD1 matching over 7 bases. The trim removed 0 bases at V and 3 bases at J, leaving 2 bases unmatched. Germline V gene sequence: CDR1 MNHEY, CDR2 SVGAGI. The CDR3 covers 15 residues.

J is TRBJ2-5 and V is TRBV27, with TRBD1 matching over 8 bases. The CDR3 is made up of 19 amino acids. J gave up 6 bases and V 0 bases, and 18 bases lay outside the gene matches. CDR1 is MNHEY and CDR2 is SMNVEV in the germline V gene (reference sequence). In DNA, the CDR3 is TGTGCCAGCAGTTTATCGCTACGAACCTCTGGACAGGGAAAAAAGACCCAGTACTTC. It translates to CASSLSLRTSGQGKKTQYF.

CDR3 sequence: CASSSALAGAGDTQYF. DNA of the CDR3: TGCGCCAGCAGCTCGGCACTAGCGGGAGCGGGAGATACGCAGTATTTT. The J gene is TRBJ2-3, the V gene TRBV5-1; 11 nucleotides line up with TRBD2. In germline, CDR1 is SGHRS, CDR2 YFSETQ. The trim removed 3 bases at V and 5 bases at J, leaving 8 bases unmatched. The CDR3 runs 16 residues.

The rearrangement joins TRBV14 to TRBJ1-2; no reliable D call. CDR1 and CDR2 from the germline V gene are SGHDN and FVKESK. Trimming removed 1 base at V and 1 base at J, with 16 bases between. The CDR3 length is 17 residues. The CDR3 DNA reads as TGTGCCAGCAGCCAAGCCAGATCGGGAGACCTTAACTATGGCTACACCTTC. Translating it yields CASSQARSGDLNYGYTF.

The chain joins TRBV14 to TRBJ2-1; 13 bases map to TRBD2. The V gene end was trimmed by 3 bases and the J gene end by 7 bases; junction bases not matched to a gene: 9. The CDR3 has 17 amino acids. The germline V gene has CDR1 SGHDN and CDR2 FVKESK. CDR3 in DNA: TGTGCCAGCAGCCAGGCGGGACTAGCGGGAAGGGGGAATGAGCAGTTCTTC. Translation gives CASSQAGLAGRGNEQFF.

The V and J genes are TRBV6-1 and TRBJ2-5; TRBD1 matches 10 bases. The germline V gene has CDR1 MNHNS and CDR2 SASEGT. V lost 5 bases and J lost 7; bases outside the gene matches: 4. This CDR3 spans 13 amino acids. CDR3 bases: TGTGCCAGCAGTAGACAGGGGGCCGGGACCCAGTACTTC. Amino acid sequence: CASSRQGAGTQYF.

V and J are TRBV7-2 and TRBJ1-1; the match to TRBD1 covers 8 bases. This CDR3 is 13 amino acids long. Losses at the gene ends were 5 bases for V and 4 bases for J; bases not matched to a gene: 3. Germline values: CDR1 SGHTA, CDR2 FQGNSA. This chain's CDR3 is CASSRTGGTEAFF. CDR3 bases: TGTGCCAGCAGCCGAACAGGGGGCACTGAAGCTTTCTTT.

The chain is built from TRBV6-6 and TRBJ2-7, with D perhaps TRBD2 (5 bases). Germline CDR1 is MNHNY and CDR2 is SVGAGI (reference sequence). CDR3 size: 14 residues. Deletions cut 2 bases from V and 2 bases from J, with 10 bases between. The CDR3 region has the DNA TGTGCCAGCAGTTACGAGGGAACCACCTACGAGCAGTACTTC. Translation gives CASSYEGTTYEQYF.

In this sample, this clone turned up a few times. The chain joins TRBV4-2 to TRBJ2-1; TRBD2 aligns across 7 bases. Trimming at V came to 5 bases and at J to 7 bases, leaving 8 bases not matched to a gene. The CDR3 is 14 amino acids. Germline V CDR1 and CDR2: LGHNA, YNFKEQ. CDR3 bases: TGTGCCAGCAGCTTACTGGGAGGGATTAATGAGCAGTTCTTC. Its translation: CASSLLGGINEQFF.

The chain carries TRBV29-1 and TRBJ1-1, with TRBD1 matching over 9 bases. In germline, CDR1 is SQVTM, CDR2 ANQGSEA. The ends lost 7 bases at V and 4 bases at J; junction bases unmatched: 4. CDR3 length equals 12 residues. CDR3 sequence (DNA): TGCAGCGCATCGACAGGGGGCACTGAAGCTTTCTTT. This translates into CSASTGGTEAFF. Full variable domain (outside the CDR3, taken from reference TRBV29-1 and TRBJ1-1): SAVISQKPSRDICQRGTSLTIQCQVDSQVTMMFWYRQQPGQSLTLIATANQGSEATYESGFVIDKFPISRPNLTFSTLTVSNMSPEDSSIYLCSASTGGTEAFFGQGTRLTVV.

V is TRBV28 and J is TRBJ2-1; TRBD2 matches at 8 bases. CDR3 length equals 15 residues. With 2 bases clipped from V and 4 bases from J, the junction kept 4 bases outside the gene matches. Per the germline V gene, CDR1 is MDHEN and CDR2 is SYDVKM. The CDR3 spells CASSLGLAAYNEQFF. CDR3 bases: TGTGCCAGCAGTTTAGGACTAGCCGCGTACAATGAGCAGTTCTTC.

This clone has more than one count but fewer than ten. CDR3: CSVDGWKQGSTYNEQFF. The CDR3 coding sequence is TGCAGCGTTGATGGTTGGAAACAGGGATCTACCTACAATGAGCAGTTCTTC. V usage is TRBV29-1 and J usage is TRBJ2-1, with a tentative D call TRBD1 (6 bases). The V gene lost 3 bases and the J gene lost 2 bases, with 20 bases spanning the gap. The germline V gene encodes CDR1 SQVTM and CDR2 ANQGSEA. The CDR3 totals 17 residues.

The chain combines TRBV4-3 with TRBJ1-1, with 7 nucleotides matching TRBD1. Germline CDR1 LGHNA, CDR2 YSLEER. V trimming: 2 bases; J trimming: 4 bases; junction bases outside the gene matches: 7. The CDR3 contains 15 residues. The CDR3 DNA reads as TGCGCCAGCAGCCAACAGACAGGGATGGGCACTGAAGCTTTCTTT. Translation gives CASSQQTGMGTEAFF.

In DNA form, the CDR3 reads TGCAGCGTCCACAGGGGGCGAGACACTGAAGCTTTCTTT. Protein sequence: CSVHRGRDTEAFF. This chain uses TRBV29-1 with TRBJ1-1, with 9 bases aligning to TRBD1. V was clipped by 6 bases and J by 3 bases; unmatched bases: 5. The CDR3 totals 13 residues. Germline loops: CDR1 SQVTM, CDR2 ANQGSEA.

This clone was found a few times. The J gene is TRBJ2-5, the V gene TRBV5-1, with 7 bases identical to TRBD2. Germline values: CDR1 SGHRS, CDR2 YFSETQ. The CDR3 spans 13 residues. V lost 0 bases and J lost 5; bases outside the gene matches: 1. The CDR3 DNA is TGCGCCAGCAGCTTGGCCGGGAGGGAGACCCAGTACTTC. Encoded protein: CASSLAGRETQYF.

This clone has just a few counts. An end of the junction does not agree with germline; a read error may underlie this. The CDR3 DNA sequence: TGTGCCAGCAGCCTAGATACAGGTTCGCAAGAGACCCAGTACTTC. Translating gives CASSLDTGSQETQYF. The chain carries TRBV11-3 and TRBJ2-5; D is possibly TRBD1 (5 bases). The germline gives CDR1 SGHNT, CDR2 YENEEA. The CDR3 consists of 15 residues.

The rearrangement links TRBV4-3 to TRBJ2-1, with 14 bases aligning to TRBD2. Per the germline V gene, CDR1 is LGHNA and CDR2 is YSLEER. The length of the CDR3 is 15 residues. The trim removed 4 bases at V and 8 bases at J, leaving 4 bases unmatched. The CDR3 region is CASSLGTSGSYEQFF. For the CDR3, the DNA is TGCGCCAGCAGCCTCGGGACTAGCGGGAGCTATGAGCAGTTCTTC.

The chain couples TRBV6-5 to TRBJ2-1, with TRBD1 identical over 10 bases. CDR1 and CDR2 (germline): MNHEY, SVGAGI. The CDR3 spans 15 residues. V lost 6 bases to trimming and J lost 0 bases; unmatched junction nucleotides: 2. DNA of the CDR3: TGTGCCAGCAGGGGGACAGGGGTCTCCTACAATGAGCAGTTCTTC. Encoded protein: CASRGTGVSYNEQFF.

This clone came up a few times. Other nucleotide sequences from this sample produce the same CDR3. The V and J genes are TRBV6-5 and TRBJ2-1; possibly TRBD1 for D (6 bases). Germline CDR1 MNHEY, CDR2 SVGAGI. This CDR3 has 12 residues. V lost 4 bases and J 6 bases, leaving 7 bases between the germline ends. This CDR3 is CASSSRGNEQFF. In DNA form, the CDR3 reads TGTGCCAGCAGTTCCAGGGGCAATGAGCAGTTCTTC.

The chain carries TRBV2 and TRBJ2-5, with a possible D match to TRBD1 (6 bases). The CDR3 has 13 residues. Trimming removed 6 bases from V and 4 bases from J, with 12 bases in between. Per the germline V gene, CDR1 is SNHLY and CDR2 is FYNNEI. The CDR3 sequence is CASRLGTPETQYF. The CDR3 coding sequence is TGTGCCAGCAGGCTCGGGACACCAGAGACCCAGTACTTC.

This clone turned up a few times. The chain is built from TRBV27 and TRBJ1-2; 8 bases line up with TRBD1. V lost 6 bases and J lost 7; bases outside the gene matches: 16. The CDR3 extends over 16 amino acids. Germline CDR1 and CDR2: MNHEY and SMNVEV (reference sequence). DNA of the CDR3: TGTGCCAGCAGCTCCAGCCCAATCCAGGGGGCGGGTGGCTACACCTTC. Protein product: CASSSSPIQGAGGYTF.

This clone was counted between two and nine times. The CDR3, as DNA: TGTGCCAGCAGCTTTGAGAGGGGGCCCTACGAGCAGTACTTC. As protein: CASSFERGPYEQYF. The chain carries TRBV5-4 and TRBJ2-7; TRBD1 matches at 7 bases. The CDR3 has 14 amino acids. V was pared by 2 bases and J by 2 bases, with 4 bases of the junction left unmatched. Germline assignment: CDR1 SGHNT and CDR2 YYREEE (reference sequence).

This clone showed up just a few times. V is TRBV9 and J is TRBJ2-7; 7 positions match TRBD2. This CDR3 contains 14 residues. CDR1 SGDLS and CDR2 YYNGEE come from the germline V gene. Trimming cost V 0 bases and J 0 bases; bases outside gene matches: 0. DNA of the CDR3: TGTGCCAGCAGCGTAGGACTAGCCTCCTACGAGCAGTACTTC. Its translation: CASSVGLASYEQYF.

V is TRBV6-1 and J is TRBJ2-5, with D maybe TRBD2 (5 bases). The CDR3 has 15 residues. Trimming stripped 0 bases from V and 5 bases from J, with 13 bases between. Germline CDR1 is MNHNS and CDR2 is SASEGT. The CDR3 loop is CASSEAGSVPETQYF. The CDR3 bases are TGTGCCAGCAGTGAAGCAGGGAGCGTCCCGGAGACCCAGTACTTC.

This clone was picked up many times. The rearrangement links TRBV4-3 to TRBJ2-1; D unclear. The V end was cut by 1 base, the J end by 2 bases, with 15 bases between. Germline V gene sequence: CDR1 LGHNA, CDR2 YSLEER. The CDR3 totals 17 residues. CDR3 region: CASSQAYSPSTYNEQFF. For the CDR3, the DNA is TGCGCCAGCAGCCAAGCCTACAGCCCTTCAACCTACAATGAGCAGTTCTTC.

V is TRBV2 and J is TRBJ2-1; no definite D call. The CDR3 totals 13 residues. CDR1 is SNHLY and CDR2 is FYNNEI in the germline V gene. The V and J ends lost 8 bases and 3 bases respectively, with 11 bases between them. CDR3 sequence reads: CASGQANYNEQFF. DNA for the CDR3: TGTGCCAGCGGCCAGGCCAACTACAATGAGCAGTTCTTC.

This clone was seen a few times. The rearrangement links TRBV28 to TRBJ2-5; 7 bases line up with TRBD1. The germline CDR1 and CDR2 sequences are MDHEN and SYDVKM. This CDR3 region has 14 residues. V lost 5 bases and J lost 6; bases outside the gene matches: 9. CDR3 amino acids: CASSPHRGLKTQYF. The CDR3, as DNA: TGTGCCAGCAGTCCCCACAGGGGCTTGAAGACCCAGTACTTC.

The sample holds a few counts of this clone. V usage is TRBV28 and J usage is TRBJ2-7, with TRBD2 matching 13 bases. This CDR3 comprises 15 residues. CDR1 is MDHEN and CDR2 is SYDVKM in the germline V gene. After removal of 8 bases from V and 9 bases from J, the junction contained 13 bases not matched to a gene. The CDR3 is CASSSPGLAGVMQYF. The CDR3 bases are TGTGCCAGCTCTTCGCCTGGACTAGCGGGAGTAATGCAGTACTTC.

This clone was detected a few times. The chain recombines TRBV7-8 with TRBJ2-1; TRBD2 is a possible D gene (6 bases). The CDR3 spans 14 residues. CDR1 is SGHVS, CDR2 FQNEAQ, per germline. V lost 5 bases and J lost 6, with 14 bases in between. Written as DNA, the CDR3 is TGTGCCAGCAGCCCCACCGGGAGTGTCAATGAGCAGTTCTTC. This translates into CASSPTGSVNEQFF.

The chain employs TRBV7-9 and TRBJ2-6, with TRBD1 as a possible D gene (5 bases). The CDR3 is 17 amino acids. The germline gives CDR1 SEHNR, CDR2 FQNEAQ (reference sequence). Deletions cut 3 bases from V and 0 bases from J, with 12 bases between. CDR3 sequence reads: CASSFPITGSGANVLTF. In DNA, the CDR3 is TGTGCCAGCAGCTTTCCGATCACAGGCTCTGGGGCCAACGTCCTGACTTTC.

This clone has more than one count but fewer than ten. The chain has TRBV4-2 and TRBJ2-1, with 10 bases identical to TRBD2. J lost 6 bases, V lost 6 bases, and 8 bases had no gene match. CDR1 LGHNA and CDR2 YNFKEQ come from the germline V gene. The CDR3 consists of 15 residues. The CDR3 DNA is TGTGCCAGCAGACGAACCGGGACTAGCGTCAATGAGCAGTTCTTC. This gives the protein CASRRTGTSVNEQFF.